In its sample, the clone carrying this TCR beta chain was seen many times. What it binds is unknown. Trimming took 2 bases from V and 5 from J; bases not matched to a gene: 3. This CDR3 has 14 residues. CDR1 and CDR2 (germline): SGHTA, FQGNSA. The data were obtained in a study of T cell repertoires in cytomegalovirus infection. One entry per CDR3 protein results from TCRdb running MiXCR on the reads. This repertoire shows some 800,000 distinct CDR3 sequences, 25% to 35% found once; its top ten account for roughly 14%. The chain has TRBV7-2 and TRBJ2-5; TRBD1 matches 9 bases. The sequencing here drew on cultured CD8+ T cells from PBMCs, taken from culture after CMV antigen stimulation. This TCR was sampled from a human donor in good health (CMV status not recorded). Some clones in this sample may be carry-over from other donors' samples. CDR3 DNA: TGTGCCAGCAGCTTAAACAGGGGGCAGGAGACCCAGTACTTC. Its protein product is CASSLNRGQETQYF.